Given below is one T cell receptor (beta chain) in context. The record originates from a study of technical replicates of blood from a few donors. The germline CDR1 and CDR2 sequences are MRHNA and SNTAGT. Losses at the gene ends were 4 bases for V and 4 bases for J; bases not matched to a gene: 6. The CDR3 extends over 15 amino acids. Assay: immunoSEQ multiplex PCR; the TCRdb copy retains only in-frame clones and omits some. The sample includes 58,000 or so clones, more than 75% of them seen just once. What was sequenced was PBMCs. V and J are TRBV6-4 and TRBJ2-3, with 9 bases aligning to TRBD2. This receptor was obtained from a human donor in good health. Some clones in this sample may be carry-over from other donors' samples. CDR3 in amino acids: CASSVSLAGPDTQYF. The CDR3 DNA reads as TGTGCCAGCAGTGTGTCCCTAGCGGGGCCAGATACGCAGTATTTT.